The 32 T cell receptor beta chains presented below share a single source sample, sequenced in a study of long-term antiretroviral therapy in people with HIV. A v3.0 immunoSEQ assay was performed at survey level. TCRdb's copy holds only in-frame clones and misses some; the assay was immunoSEQ multiplex PCR. This table holds about 17,000 clones, around 80% found once. Sample: unsorted PBMCs, taken 0.1 years before starting antiretroviral therapy. These receptors came from a young man with HIV.

The chain has TRBV9 and TRBJ2-2; D is unresolved. V was pared by 3 bases and J by 0 bases, with 6 bases between. The V gene's germline CDR1 is SGDLS and CDR2 YYNGEE. This CDR3 is 14 amino acids long. As DNA, the CDR3 is TGTGCCAGCAGCGCACATACGAACACCGGGGAGCTGTTTTTT. This encodes CASSAHTNTGELFF.

The chain has TRBV10-1 and TRBJ2-1; 12 bases fit TRBD2. The CDR3 contains 15 residues. From germline, CDR1 is WNHNN and CDR2 SYGVQD (reference sequence). V lost 5 bases, J lost 2 bases, and 1 base stayed unmatched. CDR3 DNA sequence: TGCGCCAGCAGTCCTAGCGGGAGGGCCTACAATGAGCAGTTCTTC. It encodes CASSPSGRAYNEQFF.

The chain recombines TRBV28 with TRBJ1-2; D gene ambiguous. V lost 11 bases and J lost 8, with 18 bases in between. The length of the CDR3 is 12 residues. Germline V lookup: CDR1 MDHEN, CDR2 SYDVKM. CDR3 nucleotides: TGTGCCGTCTTCCCATCGAACGGAGGCTACACCTTC. It specifies CAVFPSNGGYTF.

The chain links TRBV29-1 to TRBJ2-7; D is possibly TRBD1 or TRBD2 (5 bases each). Germline V gene data show CDR1 as SQVTM and CDR2 as ANQGSEA. V dropped 6 bases and J dropped 3 bases, with 18 bases sitting between them. CDR3 length: 14 amino acids. The CDR3 DNA reads TGCAGCGTGTCCTTGGGACCGTTCCTCTACGAGCAGTACTTC. Its protein is CSVSLGPFLYEQYF.

V and J are TRBV4-1 and TRBJ2-7; D is unclear. Germline loops: CDR1 MGHRA, CDR2 YSYEKL. This CDR3 has 15 amino acids. V gave up 3 bases and J gave up 1 base, with 13 bases separating them. In nucleotides, the CDR3 is TGCGCCAGCAGCCAGGGCCCCTCGGGTTCCTACGAGCAGTACTTC. This codes for CASSQGPSGSYEQYF.

This clone has more than one count but fewer than ten. The CDR3 here is CASSTQFDRQETQYF. DNA of the CDR3: TGTGCCAGCAGCACTCAGTTCGACAGGCAAGAGACCCAGTACTTC. The chain links TRBV5-4 to TRBJ2-5, with D possibly TRBD1 on 6 matching bases. V gave up 4 bases and J gave up 2 bases, with 15 bases separating them. The CDR3 loop spans 15 amino acids. Germline CDR1 SGHNT, CDR2 YYREEE (reference sequence).

V and J are TRBV11-2 and TRBJ2-7; 7 positions match TRBD2. This CDR3 is built from 16 residues. Germline trimming cut 5 bases from V and 2 bases from J; bases unmatched to any gene: 12. The germline gives CDR1 SGHAT, CDR2 FQNNGV. The CDR3: CASSPLSRGGTYEQYF. The CDR3 coding sequence is TGTGCCAGCAGCCCACTTAGTCGCGGGGGAACCTACGAGCAGTACTTC.

The chain recombines TRBV21-1 with TRBJ1-5. TRBV21-1 is a pseudogene locus. This CDR3 is 12 amino acids long. In DNA form, the CDR3 reads TGTGCCAGCCGAGAAGGCGGGCAGCCCCAGCATTTT. This encodes CASREGGQPQHF.

The V call is TRBV9, the J call TRBJ2-1, with 9 bases fitting TRBD1. The CDR3 consists of 14 residues. Trimming removed 5 bases from V and 8 bases from J; junction bases left unmatched: 8. Germline V lookup: CDR1 SGDLS, CDR2 YYNGEE. CDR3 protein: CASRPGTGSHEQFF. The CDR3, as DNA: TGTGCCAGCAGACCCGGGACAGGGTCGCATGAGCAGTTCTTC.

This clone occurred once. The chain joins TRBV7-6 to TRBJ2-7; D not certain. The germline V gene has CDR1 SGHVS and CDR2 FNYEAQ. The CDR3 totals 15 residues. The V and J ends lost 0 bases and 2 bases respectively, with 11 bases between them. Here the CDR3 DNA reads TGTGCCAGCAGCTTAGCGCGTATCGGTACCTACGAGCAGTACTTC. Translating gives CASSLARIGTYEQYF.

This clone was observed a single time. This sequence joins TRBV9 and TRBJ1-2; the D is unclear. Germline V CDR1 and CDR2: SGDLS, YYNGEE. V gave up 4 bases and J gave up 2 bases, with 15 bases separating them. The CDR3 runs to 15 residues. The CDR3 bases are TGTGCCAGCAGCCCGGCCCCTATACTCAACTATGGCTACACCTTC. Translated: CASSPAPILNYGYTF. Full variable domain (missing parts from reference TRBV9 and TRBJ1-2): DSGVTQTPKHLITATGQRVTLRCSPRSGDLSVYWYQQSLDQGLQFLIQYYNGEERAKGNILERFSAQQFPDLHSELNLSSLELGDSALYFCASSPAPILNYGYTFGSGTRLTVV.

V and J are TRBV5-1 and TRBJ2-1, with D uncertain. The CDR3 covers 15 residues. Per germline, CDR1 SGHRS and CDR2 YFSETQ. Between the trimmed V and J ends, which lost 0 bases and 3 bases, there was a span of 10 bases. CDR3 amino acids: CASSLVSGSYNEQFF. CDR3 nucleotide sequence: TGCGCCAGCAGCTTGGTGTCAGGCAGCTACAATGAGCAGTTCTTC.

In its sample, this clone was seen once. The rearrangement links TRBV28 to TRBJ1-3; D perhaps matches TRBD1 (6 bases). Germline values: CDR1 MDHEN, CDR2 SYDVKM. This CDR3 is built from 10 residues. V was clipped by 8 bases and J by 10 bases, with 9 bases between them. The CDR3 bases are TGTGCCAGCGGGGGCTTAACCATATATTTT. It yields the protein CASGGLTIYF.

J is TRBJ2-5 and V is TRBV9; D ambiguous. Germline lookup yields CDR1 SGDLS and CDR2 YYNGEE. There are 13 residues in the CDR3. The ends were cut back, 3 bases at V and 2 bases at J, with 8 bases in the middle. Here the CDR3 DNA reads TGTGCCAGCAGCGCACTGCTTCAAGAGACCCAGTACTTC. Its translation is CASSALLQETQYF.

The rearrangement links TRBV2 to TRBJ2-5; 9 positions agree with TRBD2. Trimming took 8 bases from V and 3 from J; bases not matched to a gene: 4. Germline V gene lookup returns CDR1 SNHLY and CDR2 FYNNEI. This CDR3 is built from 13 residues. CDR3 in amino acids: CASGLAGEETQYF. The CDR3 nucleotides are TGTGCCAGCGGTTTAGCGGGAGAAGAGACCCAGTACTTC.

The chain recombines TRBV9 with TRBJ1-5; 7 bases are a match to TRBD1. The CDR3 contains 12 residues. CDR1 SGDLS and CDR2 YYNGEE come from the germline V gene. V shed 9 bases and J 3 bases; nucleotides not matched to a gene: 3. The CDR3 reads CATGTVNQPQHF. CDR3 coding DNA: TGTGCCACAGGGACAGTCAATCAGCCCCAGCATTTT.

V is TRBV21-1 and J is TRBJ2-1; TRBD1 is the table's D call and was not checked against the DNA. TRBV21-1 is a pseudogene locus. The CDR3 is 17 amino acids. CDR3 loop: CASASHDSKGLRNEQFF. In nucleotides, the CDR3 is TGTGCCAGCGCGAGTCATGATTCGAAGGGGTTGCGCAATGAGCAGTTCTTC.

The chain combines TRBV11-1 with TRBJ2-2; 9 bases agree with TRBD1. Looked up from germline, CDR1 is SGHAT and CDR2 is FQDESV (reference sequence). The CDR3 loop spans 16 amino acids. J gave up 7 bases and V 1 base, and 7 bases lay outside the gene matches. CDR3 loop: CASSLGRTGAGGELFF. CDR3 DNA: TGTGCCAGCAGCTTAGGCAGGACAGGGGCCGGCGGGGAGCTGTTTTTT.

The chain recombines TRBV27 with TRBJ2-3; D remains unclear. V lost 6 bases and J lost 4, with 8 bases in between. The V gene's germline CDR1 is MNHEY and CDR2 SMNVEV (reference sequence). This CDR3 contains 12 residues. The CDR3 is CASSQLSDTQYF. In nucleotides, the CDR3 is TGTGCCAGCAGCCAGTTGTCAGATACGCAGTATTTT.

The count of this clone is one. This rearrangement joins TRBV7-7 to TRBJ1-1; 7 bases are shared with TRBD1. Germline V gene data show CDR1 as SSHAT and CDR2 as FNYEAQ (reference sequence). The CDR3 spans 13 residues. Trimming took 5 bases from V and 4 from J; bases not matched to a gene: 4. In nucleotides, the CDR3 is TGTGCCAGCAGCCTTCGACAGGGCACTGAAGCTTTCTTT. Protein: CASSLRQGTEAFF.

This clone is classed as medium-sized (0.01 to 0.1%). V gene TRBV28 combines with J gene TRBJ1-3; D unclear. The CDR3 is 15 residues long. Germline lookup yields CDR1 MDHEN and CDR2 SYDVKM. Trimming removed 3 bases from V and 7 bases from J, with 16 bases in between. CDR3 residues: CASSFLGGGRNTIYF. In nucleotides, the CDR3 is TGTGCCAGCAGTTTTTTGGGTGGCGGTCGGAACACCATATATTTT.

The V call is TRBV11-1, the J call TRBJ2-7; possible D gene TRBD1, 6 bases. CDR1 is SGHAT, CDR2 FQDESV, per germline (reference sequence). V lost 5 bases to trimming and J lost 3 bases, with 11 bases between them. CDR3 length: 13 residues. CDR3 residues: CASSLGTIYEQYF. The CDR3 DNA sequence: TGTGCCAGCAGCCTAGGGACAATCTACGAGCAGTACTTC. The full variable domain, with the rest looked up from reference TRBV11-1 and TRBJ2-7, is EAEVAQSPRYKITEKSQAVAFWCDPISGHATLYWYRQILGQGPELLVQFQDESVVDDSQLPKDRFSAERLKGVDSTLKIQPAELGDSAMYLCASSLGTIYEQYFGPGTRLTVT.

The chain recombines TRBV7-8 with TRBJ2-5; D perhaps matches TRBD2 (6 bases). There are 17 residues in the CDR3. In germline, CDR1 is SGHVS, CDR2 FQNEAQ. V was pared by 2 bases and J by 5 bases, with 21 bases between. The CDR3 coding sequence is TGTGCCAGCAGCTTACCCTCCTGGAGGGCGAATTCCGAGACCCAGTACTTC. It codes for CASSLPSWRANSETQYF.

The genes are TRBV10-3 and TRBJ1-5; no clear D gene. Germline loops: CDR1 ENHRY, CDR2 SYGVKD. The V end lost 0 bases, the J end lost 5 bases, and 14 bases lay between the germline ends. The CDR3 sequence is 16 residues long. In nucleotides, the CDR3 is TGTGCCATCAGTGAGTCGAATTGGAGGTCCGATCAGCCCCAGCATTTT. Amino acid sequence: CAISESNWRSDQPQHF.

The chain employs TRBV25-1 and TRBJ2-1; 8 bases line up with TRBD2. This CDR3 is 14 amino acids long. Per the germline V gene, CDR1 is MGHDK and CDR2 is SYGVNS. The V gene end was trimmed by 8 bases and the J gene end by 3 bases; junction bases not matched to a gene: 6. CDR3 amino acids: CASCISGDYNEQFF. In DNA form, the CDR3 reads TGTGCCAGCTGTATTAGCGGGGACTACAATGAGCAGTTCTTC.

This clone has a single count. The chain couples TRBV6-5 to TRBJ2-7; the D gene is possibly TRBD1 (6 bases). CDR3 size: 11 residues. Germline V gene data show CDR1 as MNHEY and CDR2 as SVGAGI. The V and J ends lost 7 bases and 3 bases respectively, with 7 bases between them. The CDR3: CASMDSYEQYF. CDR3 DNA sequence: TGTGCCAGCATGGACAGCTACGAGCAGTACTTC.

The rearrangement links TRBV6-1 to TRBJ1-1, with D possibly TRBD1 on 5 matching bases. Trimming left V 10 bases short and J 1 base short, with 13 bases between. There are 13 residues in the CDR3. In germline, CDR1 is MNHNS, CDR2 SASEGT. The CDR3, as DNA: TGTGCCACCAGACCAGGGAGGAACACTGAAGCTTTCTTT. It translates to CATRPGRNTEAFF.

The chain is built from TRBV15 and TRBJ2-7, with 10 nucleotides matching TRBD1. The ends lost 0 bases at V and 3 bases at J; junction bases unmatched: 14. CDR3 length equals 19 residues. Germline V gene lookup returns CDR1 LNHNV and CDR2 YYDKDF (reference sequence). The CDR3 region has the DNA TGTGCCACCAGCAGAGATATTCGGGACAGGGGCCGCCCGAACTACGAGCAGTACTTC. Translation: CATSRDIRDRGRPNYEQYF.

This clone showed up just once. The J gene is TRBJ2-6, the V gene TRBV15; D is possibly TRBD1 or TRBD2 (5 bases each). The CDR3 runs 19 residues. Germline V lookup: CDR1 LNHNV, CDR2 YYDKDF (reference sequence). V was pared by 4 bases and J by 0 bases, with 19 bases between. The chain's CDR3 is CATSNPKGRFYSGANVLTF. CDR3 nucleotides: TGTGCCACCAGCAACCCTAAGGGACGGTTCTACTCTGGGGCCAACGTCCTGACTTTC.

This clone was counted once. The chain has TRBV30 and TRBJ1-2; D may be TRBD1 (5 bases). Germline V lookup: CDR1 GTSNPN, CDR2 SVGIG (reference sequence). This CDR3 has 12 residues. The V end was cut by 2 bases, the J end by 6 bases, with 10 bases between. The CDR3 spells CAWSPGADGYTF. DNA of the CDR3: TGTGCCTGGAGTCCCGGGGCCGATGGCTACACCTTC.

This chain connects TRBV6-5 to TRBJ2-3; TRBD1 aligns across 9 bases. V trimming: 7 bases; J trimming: 4 bases; junction bases outside the gene matches: 9. The CDR3 consists of 15 residues. Germline V CDR1 and CDR2: MNHEY, SVGAGI. For the CDR3, the DNA is TGTGCCAGCACCACACCGGGACAGGGCCCAGATACGCAGTATTTT. Its translation is CASTTPGQGPDTQYF.

CDR3 coding DNA: TGTGCCAGCAGCCAGACAGGGCAATATGGCTACACCTTC. Its translation: CASSQTGQYGYTF. V gene TRBV2 combines with J gene TRBJ1-2; 7 nucleotides align to TRBD1. The V gene's germline CDR1 is SNHLY and CDR2 FYNNEI. V lost 6 bases to trimming and J lost 5 bases; unmatched junction nucleotides: 6. The CDR3 covers 13 residues.